Listed here are 20 T cell receptor beta chains from one sample, sequenced in a study of T cell changes during pregnancy in multiple sclerosis. This table comes from immunoSEQ multiplex PCR, and its TCRdb copy is limited to in-frame clones, with some not included. The sample contains about 42,000 clones, 91% of which appear only once. The sequenced sample was CD4+ T cells from peripheral blood mononuclear cells, obtained after pregnancy. All receptors come from a female donor in good health, enrolled as a control in a pregnancy study.

This chain uses TRBV4-1 with TRBJ2-5; no definite D call. This CDR3 comprises 15 residues. Germline V gene sequence: CDR1 MGHRA, CDR2 YSYEKL. Trimming removed 4 bases from V and 3 bases from J, with 15 bases in between. This CDR3 is CASSRPGAQKETQYF. The CDR3 DNA reads as TGCGCCAGCAGCCGCCCAGGCGCACAGAAAGAGACCCAGTACTTC.

The CDR3, as DNA: TGTGCCAGCAGCCCGAGGGGGCGGGATGGGGAGACCCAGTACTTC. Translation: CASSPRGRDGETQYF. The chain uses TRBV9 and TRBJ2-5; TRBD1 might be the D (7 bases). Trimming took off 4 bases at V and 5 bases at J, with 18 bases between the two ends. From germline, CDR1 is SGDLS and CDR2 YYNGEE. The CDR3 loop spans 15 amino acids.

This clone was recorded only once. V and J are TRBV10-2 and TRBJ1-1, with D possibly being TRBD1 (5 bases). CDR3 length equals 15 residues. From germline, CDR1 is WSHSY and CDR2 SAAADI. V dropped 7 bases and J dropped 2 bases, with 17 bases sitting between them. The chain's CDR3 is CASTQLTASNTEAFF. The CDR3 nucleotides are TGCGCCAGCACCCAATTGACAGCTTCTAACACTGAAGCTTTCTTT.

The rearrangement joins TRBV28 to TRBJ1-2; 7 bases match TRBD1. The CDR3 has 15 residues. The V and J ends lost 5 bases and 1 base, in that order; junction bases with no gene match: 7. Germline values: CDR1 MDHEN, CDR2 SYDVKM. The CDR3 DNA reads TGTGCCAGCAGTCCCCCGACAGGGTTTAACTATGGCTACACCTTC. The encoded protein is CASSPPTGFNYGYTF.

The chain combines TRBV7-9 with TRBJ2-3; possibly TRBD1 for D (5 bases). Germline lookup yields CDR1 SEHNR and CDR2 FQNEAQ (reference sequence). The length of the CDR3 is 13 residues. For the CDR3, the DNA is TGTGTGTCGGACACCCTTAACACAGATACGCAGTATTTT. This gives the protein CVSDTLNTDTQYF. Based on the CDR3 plus reference TRBV7-9 and TRBJ2-3, the full variable domain is DTGVSQNPRHKITKRGQNVTFRCDPISEHNRLYWYRQTLGQGPEFLTYFQNEAQLEKSRLLSDRFSAERPKGSFSTLEIQRTEQGDSAMYLCVSDTLNTDTQYFGPGTRLTVL.

This chain links TRBV28 with TRBJ1-5; D is undetermined. V dropped 6 bases and J dropped 2 bases, with 14 bases sitting between them. CDR1 and CDR2 (germline): MDHEN, SYDVKM. This CDR3 spans 15 amino acids. CDR3 DNA: TGTGCCAGCAGAAAGACCGGACTTGGCAATCAGCCCCAGCATTTT. As protein: CASRKTGLGNQPQHF.

The chain couples TRBV4-3 to TRBJ2-6; TRBD1 matches at 8 bases. CDR1 LGHNA and CDR2 YSLEER come from the germline V gene. Germline trimming cut 0 bases from V and 2 bases from J; bases unmatched to any gene: 9. The CDR3 totals 19 residues. This chain's CDR3 is CASSQDWGRGRPGANVLTF. Written as DNA, the CDR3 is TGCGCCAGCAGCCAAGATTGGGGCAGGGGGCGACCTGGGGCCAACGTCCTGACTTTC.

The chain carries TRBV6-6 and TRBJ2-1; 8 nucleotides agree with TRBD1. Germline V gene lookup returns CDR1 MNHNY and CDR2 SVGAGI (reference sequence). The CDR3 extends over 15 amino acids. Unmatched junction bases numbered 3, after V lost 5 bases and J lost 0 bases. CDR3 DNA: TGTGCCAGCAGTCAAACAGGGGGCTCCTACAATGAGCAGTTCTTC. Residues: CASSQTGGSYNEQFF.

V and J are TRBV7-9 and TRBJ1-2; TRBD1 might be the D (6 bases). With 4 bases removed from V and 0 bases from J, the gap between germline ends came to 18 bases. This CDR3 contains 17 residues. Germline V CDR1 and CDR2: SEHNR, FQNEAQ (reference sequence). The CDR3 DNA sequence: TGTGCCAGCAGCTCCCAAGACAGGCCCGACACTAACTATGGCTACACCTTC. This codes for CASSSQDRPDTNYGYTF.

The chain employs TRBV7-2 and TRBJ2-1; TRBD2 agrees at 10 bases. V gave up 3 bases and J gave up 10 bases; unmatched junction bases: 6. This CDR3 is built from 14 residues. Germline V CDR1 and CDR2: SGHTA, FQGNSA. CDR3 region: CASSLEWTSGEQFF. The CDR3 DNA reads as TGTGCCAGCAGCTTGGAGTGGACTAGCGGAGAGCAGTTCTTC.

The J gene is TRBJ1-1, the V gene TRBV5-1; TRBD1 is a possible D gene (5 bases). The CDR3 has 15 amino acids. Germline V gene data show CDR1 as SGHRS and CDR2 as YFSETQ. Trimming stripped 0 bases from V and 8 bases from J, with 17 bases between. CDR3 sequence reads: CASSLGGGDYREAFF. The CDR3 DNA reads as TGCGCCAGCAGCTTGGGGGGGGGTGATTACAGAGAAGCTTTCTTT.

The V and J genes are TRBV5-5 and TRBJ1-4; D unclear. The CDR3 totals 14 residues. V dropped 4 bases and J dropped 6 bases, with 13 bases sitting between them. From germline, CDR1 is SGHKS and CDR2 YYEKEE (reference sequence). The CDR3 coding sequence is TGTGCCAGCAGCATGGGAGGTGGAGATGAAAAACTGTTTTTT. It is translated as CASSMGGGDEKLFF. Filled out from reference TRBV5-5 and TRBJ1-4, the complete variable domain reads DAGVTQSPTHLIKTRGQQVTLRCSPISGHKSVSWYQQVLGQGPQFIFQYYEKEERGRGNFPDRFSARQFPNYSSELNVNALLLGDSALYLCASSMGGGDEKLFFGSGTQLSVL.

J is TRBJ2-3 and V is TRBV2, with 10 bases lining up with TRBD2. This CDR3 comprises 17 residues. With V trimmed by 6 bases and J by 3 bases, 12 bases remained unmatched. CDR1 and CDR2 from the germline V gene are SNHLY and FYNNEI. CDR3 amino acids: CASSADYGAGGTDTQYF. The CDR3 bases are TGTGCCAGCAGCGCCGACTACGGAGCGGGGGGGACAGATACGCAGTATTTT.

This chain joins TRBV19 and TRBJ2-3; 12 bases are shared with TRBD2. This CDR3 spans 16 amino acids. The V and J ends lost 5 bases and 3 bases, in that order; junction bases with no gene match: 6. The germline V gene encodes CDR1 LNHDA and CDR2 SQIVND (reference sequence). This CDR3 is CASSETSGGLTDTQYF. The DNA for the CDR3 is TGTGCCAGTAGTGAAACTAGCGGGGGGTTAACAGATACGCAGTATTTT.

The CDR3 DNA follows: TGTGCCAGCAGCCCCCCCGGGCTAGCGGGAAGGGATACGCAGTATTTT. It encodes CASSPPGLAGRDTQYF. The gene calls are TRBV9 and TRBJ2-3; 9 bases align to TRBD2. Germline assignment: CDR1 SGDLS and CDR2 YYNGEE. The V and J ends lost 4 bases and 6 bases, in that order; junction bases with no gene match: 12. This CDR3 spans 16 amino acids.

The chain links TRBV7-9 to TRBJ1-4; D might be TRBD1 (5 bases). Per germline, CDR1 SEHNR and CDR2 FQNEAQ (reference sequence). Trimming removed 5 bases at V and 1 base at J, with 8 bases between. The CDR3 runs to 14 residues. CDR3 region: CASSPQGTNEKLFF. The DNA of the CDR3 is TGTGCCAGCAGCCCCCAGGGAACTAATGAAAAACTGTTTTTT. The entire variable domain, with the rest obtained from reference TRBV7-9 and TRBJ1-4, is as follows: DTGVSQNPRHKITKRGQNVTFRCDPISEHNRLYWYRQTLGQGPEFLTYFQNEAQLEKSRLLSDRFSAERPKGSFSTLEIQRTEQGDSAMYLCASSPQGTNEKLFFGSGTQLSVL.

The rearrangement uses TRBV6-1 and TRBJ1-3, with D possibly being TRBD1 (5 bases). The V and J ends lost 10 bases and 8 bases respectively, with 18 bases between them. Germline assignment: CDR1 MNHNS and CDR2 SASEGT. The CDR3 spans 13 residues. CDR3 nucleotide sequence: TGTGCCACCCCGGGCAGGGTTGAAGACACCATATATTTT. Amino acid sequence: CATPGRVEDTIYF.

This clone was detected only once. The chain joins TRBV7-9 to TRBJ1-4; the D is unclear. Germline V gene sequence: CDR1 SEHNR, CDR2 FQNEAQ (reference sequence). The ends were cut back, 2 bases at V and 6 bases at J, with 10 bases in the middle. The CDR3 contains 14 residues. CDR3 coding DNA: TGTGCCAGCAGCTTAAGTTTCGGGGATGAAAAACTGTTTTTT. Its protein is CASSLSFGDEKLFF.

This clone was picked up a small number of times. The chain recombines TRBV10-1 with TRBJ2-7; TRBD1 matches at 8 bases. CDR3 length: 15 residues. CDR1 WNHNN and CDR2 SYGVQD come from the germline V gene (reference sequence). Trimming took 1 base from V and 2 from J; bases not matched to a gene: 4. DNA for the CDR3: TGCGCCAGCAGTGAGTGGACAGGGAACCCCTACGAGCAGTACTTC. It specifies CASSEWTGNPYEQYF.

The chain employs TRBV7-9 and TRBJ2-5, with no clear D. The germline V and J ends were trimmed by 0 bases and 5 bases, with 7 bases remaining between them. This CDR3 spans 13 amino acids. Looked up from germline, CDR1 is SEHNR and CDR2 is FQNEAQ (reference sequence). The CDR3 loop is CASSLAFGETQYF. CDR3 bases: TGTGCCAGCAGCTTAGCTTTCGGGGAGACCCAGTACTTC. The complete variable domain, with remaining parts taken from reference TRBV7-9 and TRBJ2-5, reads DTGVSQNPRHKITKRGQNVTFRCDPISEHNRLYWYRQTLGQGPEFLTYFQNEAQLEKSRLLSDRFSAERPKGSFSTLEIQRTEQGDSAMYLCASSLAFGETQYFGPGTRLLVL.